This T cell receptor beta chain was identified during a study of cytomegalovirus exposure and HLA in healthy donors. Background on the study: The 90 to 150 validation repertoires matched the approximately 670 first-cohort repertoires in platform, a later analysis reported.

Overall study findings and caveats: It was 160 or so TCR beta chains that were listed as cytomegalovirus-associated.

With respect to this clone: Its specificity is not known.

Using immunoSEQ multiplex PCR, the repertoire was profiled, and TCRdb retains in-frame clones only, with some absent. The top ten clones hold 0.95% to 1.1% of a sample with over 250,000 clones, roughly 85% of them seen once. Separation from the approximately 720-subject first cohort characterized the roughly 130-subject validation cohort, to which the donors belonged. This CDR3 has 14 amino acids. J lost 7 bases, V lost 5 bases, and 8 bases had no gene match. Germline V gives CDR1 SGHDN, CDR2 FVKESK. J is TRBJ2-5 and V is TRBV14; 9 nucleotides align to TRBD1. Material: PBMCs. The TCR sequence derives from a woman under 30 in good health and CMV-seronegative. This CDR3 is CASSDWTGVWTQYF. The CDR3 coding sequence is TGTGCCAGCAGCGATTGGACAGGGGTATGGACCCAGTACTTC.